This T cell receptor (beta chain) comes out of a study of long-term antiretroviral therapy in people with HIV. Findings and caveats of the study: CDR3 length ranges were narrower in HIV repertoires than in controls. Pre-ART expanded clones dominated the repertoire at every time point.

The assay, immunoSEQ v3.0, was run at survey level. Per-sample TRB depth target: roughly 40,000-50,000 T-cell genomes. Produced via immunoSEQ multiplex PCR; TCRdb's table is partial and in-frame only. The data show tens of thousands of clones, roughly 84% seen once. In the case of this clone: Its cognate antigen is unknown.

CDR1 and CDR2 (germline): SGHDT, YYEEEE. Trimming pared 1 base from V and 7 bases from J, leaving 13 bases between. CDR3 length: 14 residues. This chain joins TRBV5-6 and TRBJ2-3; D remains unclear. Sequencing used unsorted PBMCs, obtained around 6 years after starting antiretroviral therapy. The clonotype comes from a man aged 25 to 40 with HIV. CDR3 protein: CASSLKQPPNTQYF. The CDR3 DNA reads TGTGCCAGCAGCTTGAAACAACCTCCAAATACGCAGTATTTT. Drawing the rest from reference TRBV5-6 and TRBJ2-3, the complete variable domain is DAGVTQSPTHLIKTRGQQVTLRCSPKSGHDTVSWYQQALGQGPQFIFQYYEEEERQRGNFPDRFSGHQFPNYSSELNVNALLLGDSALYLCASSLKQPPNTQYFGPGTRLTVL.